This T cell receptor (beta chain) comes out of a study of blood T cell repertoires in COVID-19. Using immunoSEQ multiplex PCR, the repertoire was profiled, and TCRdb retains in-frame clones only, with some absent. The sample records about 170,000 clones, approximately 81% being singletons. The CDR3 has 15 amino acids. V was pared by 3 bases and J by 2 bases, with 6 bases of the junction left unmatched. Germline values: CDR1 SGHKS, CDR2 YYEKEE (reference sequence). Sample: peripheral blood. This TCR came from a man in his late teens or twenties with active or convalescent COVID-19. The chain employs TRBV5-5 and TRBJ1-1, with 8 nucleotides matching TRBD1. The CDR3 DNA reads TGTGCCAGCAGCTCCAGGACAGGGCTAAACACTGAAGCTTTCTTT. It encodes CASSSRTGLNTEAFF.